This T cell receptor beta chain was recorded in a study of T cell responses to AZD1222 COVID-19 vaccine. Study-level findings and limits: It was only after the peak T cell response that any repertoires were sampled. In the spike-specific TCR repertoire, nearly half reportedly target unmutated variant regions. The donor cohort was predominantly white British with a female majority, and clonal diversity may have been underestimated.

Clones were sequenced by immunoSEQ multiplex PCR, and TCRdb holds only the in-frame ones, with some missing. Among some 150,000 clones listed, 90% to 95% were seen once. Trimming took 3 bases from V and 7 from J; bases not matched to a gene: 5. CDR1 SGHAT and CDR2 FQNNGV come from the germline V gene. CDR3 length equals 14 residues. This clone was seen just once. What it binds is not known. V is TRBV11-2 and J is TRBJ1-2; 10 nucleotides agree with TRBD1. The sample consisted of peripheral blood, taken on day 0 of MenACWY control vaccination. The sequence came from an adult in good health. This CDR3 is CASSFRQGASGYTF. The DNA of the CDR3 is TGTGCCAGCAGCTTCCGACAGGGGGCCTCTGGCTACACCTTC.